The 27 T cell receptor beta chains below were found in one sample sequenced in a study of CD8 T cells in ankylosing spondylitis. TCRdb re-called the 5' RACE reads with MiXCR, one entry per CDR3 protein. This sample carries around 130,000 distinct CDR3 sequences, about 7% of them seen once, and the ten largest clones take 9% to 15%. The material sequenced was blood, either unsorted or a sorted T cell fraction (not recorded which). These receptors originate from a male donor with ankylosing spondylitis or in good health (not recorded which).

This clonotype appeared many times. The V and J genes are TRBV10-3 and TRBJ2-3; 7 nucleotides line up with TRBD2. Germline V gene sequence: CDR1 ENHRY, CDR2 SYGVKD. V was clipped by 3 bases and J by 0 bases; unmatched bases: 6. This CDR3 has 16 amino acids. CDR3 loop: CAISEPSGGSTDTQYF. The CDR3 DNA is TGTGCCATCAGTGAACCTAGCGGAGGGAGCACAGATACGCAGTATTTT.

This clonotype was observed at least ten times. V is TRBV5-1 and J is TRBJ2-2; no definite D call. The CDR3 is 12 residues long. Deletions cut 0 bases from V and 7 bases from J, with 4 bases between. Germline values: CDR1 SGHRS, CDR2 YFSETQ. The CDR3, as DNA: TGCGCCAGCAGCTTGGGAGGCGGGGAGCTGTTTTTT. It codes for CASSLGGGELFF.

The sample holds many counts of this clonotype. J is TRBJ2-1 and V is TRBV5-1, with D perhaps matching TRBD1 (6 bases). In germline, CDR1 is SGHRS, CDR2 YFSETQ. The V end was cut by 0 bases, the J end by 7 bases, with 14 bases between. The length of the CDR3 is 15 residues. CDR3 in amino acids: CASSLVAGASNEQFF. Here the CDR3 DNA reads TGCGCCAGCAGCTTGGTGGCAGGGGCATCGAATGAGCAGTTCTTC.

In this sample, this clonotype turned up many times. The CDR3 protein is CASSLRDRGPFSGANVLTF. As DNA, the CDR3 is TGTGCCAGCAGCCTCCGGGACAGGGGACCCTTCTCTGGGGCCAACGTCCTGACTTTC. V gene TRBV11-1 combines with J gene TRBJ2-6; 10 bases align to TRBD1. V shed 5 bases, J shed 0 bases, and the junction held 10 bases outside the gene matches. Germline assignment: CDR1 SGHAT and CDR2 FQDESV (reference sequence). CDR3 length: 19 amino acids.

The count of this clonotype is one. A much larger clonotype is one base distant, so this may be a read error. The chain uses TRBV20-1 and TRBJ1-5, with D unresolved. Germline lookup yields CDR1 DFQATT and CDR2 SNEGSKA (reference sequence). The CDR3 is 16 amino acids. Trimming left V 3 bases short and J 4 bases short, with 19 bases between. The CDR3 region is CSASDVGRMANQPQHF. CDR3 bases: TGCAGTGCTAGTGATGTTGGGCGGATGGCAAATCAGCCCCAGCATTTT.

This clonotype has a count of ten or more. This chain joins TRBV12-3 or TRBV12-4 and TRBJ2-1; D uncertain. CDR3 length equals 16 residues. Trimming shortened V by 3 bases and J by 0 bases, and 12 bases separated the two germline ends. DNA of the CDR3: TGTGCCAGCAGTTTCGGACGGTCGAGCTCCTACAATGAGCAGTTCTTC. Its translation: CASSFGRSSSYNEQFF.

This clonotype was picked up many times. V usage is TRBV5-1 and J usage is TRBJ2-3, with D maybe TRBD1 (7 bases). Germline CDR1 and CDR2: SGHRS and YFSETQ. V was shortened by 0 bases and J by 0 bases, with 14 bases between the two germline ends. The CDR3 runs to 17 residues. CDR3 in DNA: TGCGCCAGCAGCTTGGTGGCGGGACAGCCAAGCACAGATACGCAGTATTTT. It yields the protein CASSLVAGQPSTDTQYF. Supplemented by reference TRBV5-1 and TRBJ2-3, the full variable domain reads KAGVTQTPRYLIKTRGQQVTLSCSPISGHRSVSWYQQTPGQGLQFLFEYFSETQRNKGNFPGRFSGRQFSNSRSEMNVSTLELGDSALYLCASSLVAGQPSTDTQYFGPGTRLTVL.

Ten or more counts support this clonotype. The gene calls are TRBV10-3 and TRBJ2-2, with a tentative D call TRBD2 (5 bases). The CDR3 is 11 residues long. Germline V CDR1 and CDR2: ENHRY, SYGVKD. The CDR3 sequence is CATVEGGELFF. CDR3 nucleotides: TGTGCTACAGTTGAGGGCGGGGAGCTGTTTTTT.

This clonotype was recorded at least ten times. J is TRBJ2-7 and V is TRBV28, with D unresolved. In germline, CDR1 is MDHEN, CDR2 SYDVKM. Trimming took 4 bases from V and 2 from J, leaving 15 bases between them. The CDR3 contains 15 residues. CDR3 region: CASSSPAQPPYEQYF. For the CDR3, the DNA is TGTGCCAGCAGTTCCCCGGCACAGCCCCCCTACGAGCAGTACTTC.

This clonotype was seen at least ten times. This sequence joins TRBV19 and TRBJ2-1; 11 positions match TRBD1. CDR1 is LNHDA and CDR2 is SQIVND in the germline V gene (reference sequence). The V segment lost 10 bases and the J segment 8 bases; nucleotides outside the gene matches: 22. The CDR3 sequence is 18 residues long. Written as DNA, the CDR3 is TGTGCCACGCAGGATCAGAAAGGGACAGGGGGGTTTCGAGATGAGCAGTTCTTC. It is translated as CATQDQKGTGGFRDEQFF.

The rearrangement links TRBV7-9 to TRBJ2-1, with unresolved D. The CDR3 loop spans 14 amino acids. Per germline, CDR1 SEHNR and CDR2 FQNEAQ (reference sequence). V was trimmed by 4 bases and J by 0 bases, leaving 7 bases between them. This CDR3 is CASSWFSSYNEQFF. The CDR3 nucleotides are TGTGCCAGCAGCTGGTTTAGCTCCTACAATGAGCAGTTCTTC. The full variable domain, rest sourced from reference TRBV7-9 and TRBJ2-1, is DTGVSQNPRHKITKRGQNVTFRCDPISEHNRLYWYRQTLGQGPEFLTYFQNEAQLEKSRLLSDRFSAERPKGSFSTLEIQRTEQGDSAMYLCASSWFSSYNEQFFGPGTRLTVL.

This clonotype was seen repeatedly, ten times or more. The chain couples TRBV7-9 to TRBJ2-5; maybe TRBD2 (5 bases). Trimming left V 3 bases short and J 5 bases short, with 7 bases between. CDR3 size: 12 residues. Germline loops: CDR1 SEHNR, CDR2 FQNEAQ (reference sequence). CDR3 sequence reads: CASSFKRETQYF. The DNA for the CDR3 is TGTGCCAGCAGCTTCAAGCGGGAGACCCAGTACTTC.

This clonotype was counted ten times or more. The chain recombines TRBV20-1 with TRBJ2-1, with 8 positions matching TRBD1. This CDR3 comprises 16 residues. With V trimmed by 1 base and J by 1 base, 6 bases remained unmatched. Germline CDR1 and CDR2: DFQATT and SNEGSKA (reference sequence). DNA of the CDR3: TGCAGTGCTAGAGGAACAGGGGGTATTTCCTACAATGAGCAGTTCTTC. This sequence encodes CSARGTGGISYNEQFF.

This clonotype occurred many times. The V gene is TRBV5-1, the J gene TRBJ2-3; 8 bases fit TRBD1. The length of the CDR3 is 13 residues. With 5 bases clipped from V and 5 bases from J, the junction kept 4 bases outside the gene matches. Per the germline V gene, CDR1 is SGHRS and CDR2 is YFSETQ. CDR3 in amino acids: CASRGQGKDTQYF. The DNA for the CDR3 is TGCGCCAGCAGAGGACAGGGTAAAGATACGCAGTATTTT.

This clonotype showed up many times. The chain couples TRBV20-1 to TRBJ1-2; D is ambiguous. The CDR3 contains 15 residues. V was trimmed by 3 bases and J by 1 base, leaving 15 bases between them. Germline V CDR1 and CDR2: DFQATT, SNEGSKA (reference sequence). The CDR3: CSASPGEIGNYGYTF. CDR3 bases: TGCAGTGCTAGTCCCGGCGAAATTGGTAACTATGGCTACACCTTC.

This clonotype was recorded many times. The gene calls are TRBV5-1 and TRBJ2-3; TRBD2 agrees at 7 bases. CDR1 is SGHRS and CDR2 is YFSETQ in the germline V gene. There are 16 residues in the CDR3. Trimming took 4 bases from V and 2 from J; bases not matched to a gene: 10. The CDR3 loop reads CASSRVGGDFTDTQYF. The CDR3 bases are TGCGCCAGCAGCCGGGTTGGGGGGGACTTCACAGATACGCAGTATTTT.

This clonotype occurred many times. This sequence joins TRBV24-1 and TRBJ2-2, with 9 bases identical to TRBD2. Trimming at V came to 5 bases and at J to 7 bases, leaving 10 bases not matched to a gene. This CDR3 spans 16 amino acids. Germline CDR1 is KGHDR and CDR2 is SFDVKD. This CDR3 reads CATSAPSVAGVGELFF. The CDR3 DNA reads TGTGCCACCAGTGCCCCCTCAGTAGCGGGAGTCGGGGAGCTGTTTTTT.

The chain carries TRBV5-8 and TRBJ2-2, with D unresolved. CDR3 length equals 15 residues. Trimming shortened V by 0 bases and J by 0 bases, and 6 bases separated the two germline ends. From germline, CDR1 is SGHTS and CDR2 YDEGEE. The CDR3 is CASSLGTTNTGELFF. As DNA, the CDR3 is TGTGCCAGCAGCTTGGGTACTACGAACACCGGGGAGCTGTTTTTT. The complete variable domain, with remaining parts taken from reference TRBV5-8 and TRBJ2-2, reads EAGVTQSPTHLIKTRGQQATLRCSPISGHTSVYWYQQALGLGLQFLLWYDEGEERNRGNFPPRFSGRQFPNYSSELNVNALELEDSALYLCASSLGTTNTGELFFGEGSRLTVL.

In its sample, this clonotype was seen many times. The rearrangement joins TRBV5-1 to TRBJ2-1; D is undetermined. The V gene lost 0 bases and the J gene lost 5 bases, with 21 bases spanning the gap. The V gene's germline CDR1 is SGHRS and CDR2 YFSETQ. The CDR3 is 18 residues long. CDR3 residues: CASSLAYRDDRQDNEQFF. CDR3 DNA sequence: TGCGCCAGCAGCTTGGCGTATCGTGACGATAGGCAAGACAATGAGCAGTTCTTC.

The chain carries TRBV5-1 and TRBJ1-4; D call uncertain. The CDR3 is 15 residues long. Trimming cost V 1 base and J 5 bases, with 12 bases left between them. Germline V lookup: CDR1 SGHRS, CDR2 YFSETQ. CDR3 sequence: CASSLMSASNEKLFF. Written as DNA, the CDR3 is TGCGCCAGCAGCTTGATGTCAGCTTCCAATGAAAAACTGTTTTTT.

This clonotype was counted at least ten times. J is TRBJ1-5 and V is TRBV4-3, with a tentative D call TRBD1 (5 bases). The V gene's germline CDR1 is LGHNA and CDR2 YSLEER. The CDR3 has 15 amino acids. V was trimmed by 0 bases and J by 1 base, leaving 7 bases between them. The chain's CDR3 is CASSQEGDSNQPQHF. CDR3 nucleotide sequence: TGCGCCAGCAGCCAAGAGGGGGACAGCAATCAGCCCCAGCATTTT.

This clonotype was seen repeatedly, ten times or more. This chain connects TRBV7-9 to TRBJ1-1; the D is unclear. Looked up from germline, CDR1 is SEHNR and CDR2 is FQNEAQ (reference sequence). CDR3 length equals 13 residues. V lost 1 base and J 4 bases, leaving 7 bases between the germline ends. Here the CDR3 reads CASSLGAGTEAFF. The CDR3 nucleotides are TGTGCCAGCAGCTTAGGGGCGGGCACTGAAGCTTTCTTT.

This clonotype was recorded at least ten times. The chain has TRBV5-1 and TRBJ2-7; D assignment may be TRBD1 or TRBD2 (5 bases each). Germline assignment: CDR1 SGHRS and CDR2 YFSETQ. The CDR3 covers 13 residues. Trimming took off 7 bases at V and 4 bases at J, with 15 bases between the two ends. Here the CDR3 reads CASGGVGLYEQYF. In nucleotides, the CDR3 is TGCGCCAGCGGGGGAGTGGGGTTGTACGAGCAGTACTTC.

This clonotype was counted at least ten times. J is TRBJ2-7 and V is TRBV29-1; D uncertain. This CDR3 has 12 amino acids. Looked up from germline, CDR1 is SQVTM and CDR2 is ANQGSEA. Trimming shortened V by 4 bases and J by 6 bases, and 13 bases separated the two germline ends. Written as DNA, the CDR3 is TGCAGCGTTGTTGGCAACTGGGGCGAGCAGTACTTC. Translated, it gives CSVVGNWGEQYF.

The chain employs TRBV20-1 and TRBJ1-2; 8 nucleotides line up with TRBD1. The CDR3 runs to 12 residues. From germline, CDR1 is DFQATT and CDR2 SNEGSKA (reference sequence). The CDR3 region has the DNA TGCAGAGTCCGGGACAGGAGATATGGCTACACCTTC. Translating gives CRVRDRRYGYTF.

The genes are TRBV5-1 and TRBJ2-2; TRBD1 agrees at 10 bases. J was trimmed by 2 bases and V by 3 bases; bases with no gene match: 10. CDR1 SGHRS and CDR2 YFSETQ come from the germline V gene. This CDR3 is built from 18 residues. The CDR3 reads CASSSRQGARENTGELFF. CDR3 nucleotide sequence: TGCGCCAGCAGCTCTCGACAGGGGGCCCGAGAAAACACCGGGGAGCTGTTTTTT.

This clonotype has at least ten counts. CDR3 protein: CASRGMARRQETQYF. CDR3 sequence (DNA): TGTGCCAGCAGGGGTATGGCCCGTCGGCAAGAGACCCAGTACTTC. V and J are TRBV12-3 or TRBV12-4 and TRBJ2-5; D is unclear. This CDR3 has 15 amino acids. V gave up 6 bases and J gave up 2 bases, with 16 bases separating them.